Sequencing of this TCR beta chain was carried out in a study of technical replicates of blood from a few donors. As regards this clone: The same CDR3 is also encoded by other DNA sequences in this sample.

This CDR3 region has 16 residues. V lost 5 bases, J lost 3 bases, and 11 bases stayed unmatched. CDR1 and CDR2 (germline): SGHTA, FQGNSA. The data were produced by immunoSEQ multiplex PCR, yet TCRdb's version contains in-frame clones alone and is incomplete. The sample includes 9,000 to 15,000 clones, roughly 93% seen only once; the top ten take 6% to 9.5%. The sample taken for sequencing was PBMCs. The gene calls are TRBV7-2 and TRBJ1-2, with 8 bases lining up with TRBD1. The receptor comes from a human donor in good health. This CDR3 reads CASSNQLKDRDYGYTF. CDR3 nucleotides: TGTGCCAGCAGCAATCAACTAAAGGACAGGGACTATGGCTACACCTTC.